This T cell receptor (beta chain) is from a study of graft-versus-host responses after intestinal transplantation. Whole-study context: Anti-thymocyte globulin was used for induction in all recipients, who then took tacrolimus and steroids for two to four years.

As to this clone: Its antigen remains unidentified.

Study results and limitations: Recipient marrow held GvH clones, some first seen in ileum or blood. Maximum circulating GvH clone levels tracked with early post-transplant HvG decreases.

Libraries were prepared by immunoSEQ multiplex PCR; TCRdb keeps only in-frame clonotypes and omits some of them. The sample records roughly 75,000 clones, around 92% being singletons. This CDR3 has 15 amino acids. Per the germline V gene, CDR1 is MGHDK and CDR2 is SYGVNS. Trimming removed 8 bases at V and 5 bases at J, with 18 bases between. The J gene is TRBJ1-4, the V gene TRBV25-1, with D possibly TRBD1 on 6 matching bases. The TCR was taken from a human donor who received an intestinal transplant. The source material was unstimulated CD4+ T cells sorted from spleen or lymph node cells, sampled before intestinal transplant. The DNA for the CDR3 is TGTGCCAGCGGGGAGGGGGATTGGGGCAATGAAAAACTGTTTTTT. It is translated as CASGEGDWGNEKLFF.